Listed here are 5 T cell receptor beta chains from one sample, sequenced in a study of cytomegalovirus exposure and HLA in healthy donors. Measured with immunoSEQ multiplex PCR; TCRdb has only the in-frame clones, and not every one. In the table there are 75,000 to 85,000 clones, around 90% of which are singletons. The sequenced sample consisted of PBMCs. Source of these receptors: a young man in good health and CMV-seronegative.

With regard to this clone: The identical CDR3 is also encoded by other nucleotide sequences in the sample. The chain has TRBV29-1 and TRBJ1-4, with a possible D match to TRBD1 (6 bases). The germline CDR1 and CDR2 sequences are SQVTM and ANQGSEA. Trimming took off 7 bases at V and 7 bases at J, with 16 bases between the two ends. The CDR3 sequence is 13 residues long. The CDR3 coding sequence is TGCAGCGCTAAGACAGGTCGTTCTGAAAAACTGTTTTTT. This sequence encodes CSAKTGRSEKLFF.

The genes are TRBV6-4 and TRBJ2-2; TRBD2 might be the D (6 bases). The CDR3 extends over 14 amino acids. Germline assignment: CDR1 MRHNA and CDR2 SNTAGT. Between the trimmed V and J ends, which lost 7 bases and 4 bases, there was a span of 13 bases. The chain's CDR3 is CASTQEGFTGELFF. CDR3 sequence (DNA): TGTGCCAGCACCCAGGAGGGGTTCACCGGGGAGCTGTTTTTT.

Written as DNA, the CDR3 is TGTGCCAGCACCCCCTCCGGAGGGCGGGATTTCTACGAGCAGTACTTC. It encodes CASTPSGGRDFYEQYF. The rearrangement joins TRBV28 to TRBJ2-7; TRBD2 is a possible D gene (6 bases). Germline V CDR1 and CDR2: MDHEN, SYDVKM. Trimming cost V 7 bases and J 3 bases, with 22 bases left between them. The CDR3 has 16 residues.

V usage is TRBV29-1 and J usage is TRBJ2-7; 7 bases map to TRBD1. V lost 4 bases, J lost 2 bases, and 8 bases stayed unmatched. Germline CDR1 SQVTM, CDR2 ANQGSEA. This CDR3 has 14 amino acids. The CDR3 DNA reads TGCAGCGTTGCCCTACTAACAGGGGCCTACGAGCAGTACTTC. Translated, it gives CSVALLTGAYEQYF.

As DNA, the CDR3 is TGCGCCAGCAGCCCCCGACTAGCGGGAGGTGGCAATGAGCAGTTCTTC. This gives the protein CASSPRLAGGGNEQFF. J is TRBJ2-1 and V is TRBV4-1; 13 bases agree with TRBD2. Trimming removed 4 bases from V and 6 bases from J; junction bases left unmatched: 6. Germline loops: CDR1 MGHRA, CDR2 YSYEKL. The CDR3 covers 16 residues.